The T cell receptor beta chain described here comes from a study of blood T cell repertoires in COVID-19. Study context: Some COVID-19 samples were acute and others convalescent; all came from the United States, Italy and Spain. Sources were T cells, B-cell-depleted T cells, or PBMCs; the material itself was cDNA or gDNA.

Methods used by the authors: For nucleated cells, counts were estimated from reference gene primer amplification. Sequenced by immunoSEQ multiplex PCR; TCRdb stores in-frame clones only, minus some. The D gene and trimming were derived from the DNA, and the V and J assignments and clone size from that table. Among 200,000 to 250,000 clones, under 90% were seen once, and the ten largest hold less than 4.5%. V gave up 3 bases and J gave up 3 bases, with 6 bases separating them. The CDR3 has 12 residues. CDR1 is ENHRY and CDR2 is SYGVKD in the germline V gene. The chain uses TRBV10-3 and TRBJ2-7, with D possibly being TRBD1 (6 bases). Sequenced material: peripheral blood. This sequence was found in a man over 45 with acute or convalescent COVID-19. The CDR3 sequence: CAISEQGYEQYF. The CDR3 DNA reads as TGTGCCATCAGTGAACAGGGCTACGAGCAGTACTTC.